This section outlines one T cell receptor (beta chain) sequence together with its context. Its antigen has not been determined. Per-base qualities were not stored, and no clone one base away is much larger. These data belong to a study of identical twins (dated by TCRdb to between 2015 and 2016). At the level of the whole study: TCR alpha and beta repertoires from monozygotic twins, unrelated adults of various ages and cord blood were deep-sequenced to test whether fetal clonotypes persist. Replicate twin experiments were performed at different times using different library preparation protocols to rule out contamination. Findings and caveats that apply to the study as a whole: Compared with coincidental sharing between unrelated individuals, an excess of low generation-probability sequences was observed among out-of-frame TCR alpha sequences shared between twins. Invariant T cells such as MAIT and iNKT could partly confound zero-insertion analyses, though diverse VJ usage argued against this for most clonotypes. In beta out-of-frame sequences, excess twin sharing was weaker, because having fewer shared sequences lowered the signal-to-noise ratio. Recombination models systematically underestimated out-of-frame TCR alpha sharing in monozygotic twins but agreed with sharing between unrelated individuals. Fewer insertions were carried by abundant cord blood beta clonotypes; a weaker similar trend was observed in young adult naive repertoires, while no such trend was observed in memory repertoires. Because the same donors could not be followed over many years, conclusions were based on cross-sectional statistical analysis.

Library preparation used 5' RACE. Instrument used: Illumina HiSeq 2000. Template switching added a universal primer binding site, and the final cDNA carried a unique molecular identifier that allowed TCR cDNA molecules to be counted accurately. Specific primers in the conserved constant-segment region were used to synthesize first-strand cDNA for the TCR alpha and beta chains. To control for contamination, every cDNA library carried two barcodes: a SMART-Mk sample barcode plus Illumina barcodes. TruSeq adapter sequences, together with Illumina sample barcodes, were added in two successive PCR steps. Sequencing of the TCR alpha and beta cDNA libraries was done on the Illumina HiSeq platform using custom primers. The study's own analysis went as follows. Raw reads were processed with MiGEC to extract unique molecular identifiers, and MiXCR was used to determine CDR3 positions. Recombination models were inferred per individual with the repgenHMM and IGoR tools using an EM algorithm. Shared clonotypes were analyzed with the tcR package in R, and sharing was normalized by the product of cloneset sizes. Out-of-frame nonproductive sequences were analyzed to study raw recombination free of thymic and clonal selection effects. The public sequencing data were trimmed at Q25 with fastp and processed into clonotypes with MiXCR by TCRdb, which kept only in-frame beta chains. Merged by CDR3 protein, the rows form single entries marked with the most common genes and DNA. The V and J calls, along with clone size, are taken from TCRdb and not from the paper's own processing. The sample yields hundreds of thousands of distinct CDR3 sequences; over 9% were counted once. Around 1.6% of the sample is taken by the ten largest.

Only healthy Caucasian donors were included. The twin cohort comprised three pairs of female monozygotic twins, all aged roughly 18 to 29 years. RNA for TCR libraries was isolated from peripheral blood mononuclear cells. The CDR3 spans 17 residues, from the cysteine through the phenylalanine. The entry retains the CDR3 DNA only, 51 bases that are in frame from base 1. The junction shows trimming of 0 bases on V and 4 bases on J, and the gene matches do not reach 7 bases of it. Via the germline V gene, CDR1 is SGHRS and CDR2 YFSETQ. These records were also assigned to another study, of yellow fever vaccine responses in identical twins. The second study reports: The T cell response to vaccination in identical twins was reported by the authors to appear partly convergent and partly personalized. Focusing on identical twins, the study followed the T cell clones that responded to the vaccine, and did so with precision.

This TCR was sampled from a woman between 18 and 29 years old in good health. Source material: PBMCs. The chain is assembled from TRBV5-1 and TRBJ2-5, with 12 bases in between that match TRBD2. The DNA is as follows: TGCGCCAGCAGCTTGGTACTAGCGGGGGGCGCGGGAGAGACCCAGTACTTC. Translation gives CASSLVLAGGAGETQYF.